This T cell receptor (beta chain) was found in a study of Ad26.COV2.S vaccination and SARS-CoV-2 variants. Treatment given: some 20 received Ad26.COV2.S at low or high dose, single or two shots; 5 received placebo; per-sample allocation not given. Material that was analyzed had been drawn on day 63 after the first vaccine or placebo injection. Produced via immunoSEQ multiplex PCR; TCRdb's table is partial and in-frame only. The sample has 400,000 to 450,000 clones; roughly 90% are singletons. Germline V CDR1 and CDR2: MNHEY, SVGEGT. Trimming took off 1 base at V and 3 bases at J, with 13 bases between the two ends. The CDR3 loop spans 15 amino acids.

The chain is built from TRBV6-2 or TRBV6-3 and TRBJ2-7; D may be TRBD2 (5 bases). This receptor was obtained from a person aged 18-60 years who received the Ad26.COV2.S COVID-19 vaccine or a placebo. The sequenced sample was peripheral blood, obtained in a trial of Ad26.COV2.S vaccine versus placebo. CDR3 loop: CASSYYRVGGYEQYF. The CDR3 DNA reads TGTGCCAGCAGTTACTATCGGGTTGGAGGCTACGAGCAGTACTTC.